This record concerns one T cell receptor beta chain sequence. Its antigen is not known. CDR1 LNHDA and CDR2 SQIVND come from the germline V gene (reference sequence). Trimming at V came to 6 bases and at J to 7 bases, leaving 14 bases not matched to a gene. The CDR3 covers 16 residues. Template switching supplied a universal primer site; unique molecular identifiers were carried on the cDNA. TCRdb reprocessed the 5' RACE reads with MiXCR, giving one entry per CDR3 protein. This sample yields roughly 470,000 distinct CDR3 sequences, of which roughly an eighth are seen a single time; 0.8% to 1% belongs to the top ten. This sample is drawn from a study of identical twins. Study conclusions and caveats: Out-of-frame sharing of TCR alpha in monozygotic twins was underestimated by models. Out-of-frame alpha sequences shared by twins were enriched for low generation probability.

The sample also formed part of further work on yellow fever vaccine responses in identical twins.

This clonotype originated in a woman aged 18 to 35 in good health. The material sequenced was CD4+ T cells sorted from blood. This rearrangement joins TRBV19 to TRBJ2-1, with 8 bases identical to TRBD2. In DNA form, the CDR3 reads TGTGCCAGTAGGATGGATAGCGGGGACCCTTGGAATGAGCAGTTCTTC. Amino acids: CASRMDSGDPWNEQFF.